This T cell receptor beta chain stems from a study of blood T cell repertoires in COVID-19. Study information: Researchers got acute and convalescent COVID-19 samples from the United States, Italy and Spain. In each case, the material was cDNA or gDNA derived from T cells, B-cell-depleted T cells, or PBMCs.

The CDR3 loop spans 16 amino acids. Deletions cut 6 bases from V and 2 bases from J, with 18 bases between. In the source study's methods: By means of reference gene primer amplification, nucleated cell counts were estimated. The data were produced by immunoSEQ multiplex PCR, yet TCRdb's version contains in-frame clones alone and is incomplete. The D gene and trimming were derived from the DNA, and the V and J assignments and clone size from that table. This table holds approximately 150,000 clones, about 82% found once. V usage is TRBV5-3 and J usage is TRBJ1-3; D not certain. TRBV5-3 is annotated as an ORF whose role is uncertain. The source of this sequence is a woman aged 60-75 years with acute or convalescent COVID-19. The sequenced sample consisted of peripheral blood. Here the CDR3 reads CARTDRRETAGNTIYF. Here the CDR3 DNA reads TGTGCCAGAACCGATCGGAGGGAGACTGCTGGAAACACCATATATTTT.